Listed below are T cell receptor beta chains from one sample, sequenced in a study of metastatic and nonmetastatic thyroid tumors. TCRdb reanalyzed the PCR reads via MiXCR. The sample has roughly 39,000 clones, approximately 44% seen once. The sequenced sample consisted of tumor tissue. These TCRs come from a male donor with papillary thyroid cancer or a benign thyroid nodule (not recorded which). Some clones in this sample may be carry-over from other donors' samples. CDR3s include the opening cysteine and the closing phenylalanine or tryptophan. The D gene is left open where the match is weak. Not all rows give a size; the values are once, few, many and, for expanded clones, a class.

j_gene: TRBJ2-7; d_gene: NA; v_gene: TRBV5-1; abundance: medium-sized; CDR3nt: TGCGCCAGCAGCCCCATCATGGGATCGGGCGAGCAGTACTTC; CDR3aa: CASSPIMGSGEQYF
j_gene: TRBJ2-7; d_gene: NA; v_gene: TRBV2; abundance: NA; CDR3nt: TGTGCCAGCAGTGTACAGTCCTACGAGCAGTACTTC; CDR3aa: CASSVQSYEQYF
j_gene: TRBJ1-2; d_gene: TRBD1; v_gene: TRBV11-2; abundance: NA; CDR3nt: TGTGCCAGCAGCCTGGGACAGGGATATCGTGCGTACTATGGCTACACCTTC; CDR3aa: CASSLGQGYRAYYGYTF
j_gene: TRBJ1-3; d_gene: NA; v_gene: TRBV7-3; abundance: few; CDR3nt: TGTGCCAGCAGCTTAGATGGAAACACCATATATTTT; CDR3aa: CASSLDGNTIYF
j_gene: TRBJ1-1; d_gene: NA; v_gene: TRBV11-3; abundance: NA; CDR3nt: TGTGCCAGCAGCTTAGAGGACAGTAACACTGAAGCTTTCTTT; CDR3aa: CASSLEDSNTEAFF
j_gene: TRBJ2-3; d_gene: TRBD2; v_gene: TRBV30; abundance: NA; CDR3nt: TGTGCCTGGAGTCTAGCGGGGGGGGGCACAGATACGCAGTATTTT; CDR3aa: CAWSLAGGGTDTQYF
j_gene: TRBJ2-1; d_gene: NA; v_gene: TRBV18; abundance: NA; CDR3nt: TGTGCCAGCTCACCACAGTCTTCGGGAAGTGAGCAGTTCTTC; CDR3aa: CASSPQSSGSEQFF
j_gene: TRBJ2-2; d_gene: TRBD2; v_gene: TRBV20-1; abundance: NA; CDR3nt: TGCAGTGCTAGGGCGGGGGGCAACACCGGGGAGCTGTTTTTT; CDR3aa: CSARAGGNTGELFF
j_gene: TRBJ2-1; d_gene: NA; v_gene: TRBV6-5; abundance: few; CDR3nt: TGTGCCAGCAGTTACTCGGACGGGACACCAAGCAATGAGCAGTTCTTC; CDR3aa: CASSYSDGTPSNEQFF
j_gene: TRBJ1-6; d_gene: TRBD1; v_gene: TRBV30; abundance: NA; CDR3nt: TGTGCCTGGAGTGTCCAGGGGGCGCGATCACCCCTCCACTTT; CDR3aa: CAWSVQGARSPLHF
j_gene: TRBJ2-6; d_gene: NA; v_gene: TRBV6-1; abundance: few; CDR3nt: TGTGCCAGCAGTGAATGGAGAGGTAGGCCTGGGGCCAACGTCCTGACTTTC; CDR3aa: CASSEWRGRPGANVLTF
j_gene: TRBJ2-7; d_gene: NA; v_gene: TRBV12-3/TRBV12-4; abundance: NA; CDR3nt: TGTGCCAGCAGTTTAGGGTTTCGGCAGTACTTC; CDR3aa: CASSLGFRQYF
j_gene: TRBJ2-7; d_gene: TRBD1; v_gene: TRBV6-2/TRBV6-3; abundance: NA; CDR3nt: TGTGCCAGCAGTTTGGGGACAGGGAACTCCTACGAGCAGTACTTC; CDR3aa: CASSLGTGNSYEQYF
j_gene: TRBJ2-3; d_gene: NA; v_gene: TRBV18; abundance: NA; CDR3nt: TGTGCCAGCTCACCGCACTCCACAGATACGCAGTATTTT; CDR3aa: CASSPHSTDTQYF
j_gene: TRBJ2-3; d_gene: TRBD1; v_gene: TRBV6-1; abundance: NA; CDR3nt: TGTGCCAGCAGTGTCCAGGGGGCGGGCACAGATACGCAGTATTTT; CDR3aa: CASSVQGAGTDTQYF
j_gene: TRBJ1-2; d_gene: NA; v_gene: TRBV2; abundance: few; CDR3nt: TGTGCCAGCGGCAGGGAGGACTATGGCTACACCTTC; CDR3aa: CASGREDYGYTF
j_gene: TRBJ1-1; d_gene: TRBD1; v_gene: TRBV6-1; abundance: NA; CDR3nt: TGTGCCAGCAGTGAGACCCAGGGGGGGTACACTGAAGCTTTCTTT; CDR3aa: CASSETQGGYTEAFF
j_gene: TRBJ2-7; d_gene: NA; v_gene: TRBV20-1; abundance: NA; CDR3nt: TGCAGTGCTGAAGTGGGACCTGAAAGCTCCTACGAGCAGTACTTC; CDR3aa: CSAEVGPESSYEQYF
j_gene: TRBJ1-2; d_gene: TRBD1; v_gene: TRBV7-6; abundance: NA; CDR3nt: TGTGCCAGCAGCCCTTCGCCGGGACAGGGCCTCATCCGCTACACCTTC; CDR3aa: CASSPSPGQGLIRYTF
j_gene: TRBJ1-3; d_gene: NA; v_gene: TRBV12-3/TRBV12-4; abundance: NA; CDR3nt: TGTGCCAGCAGTACTGGAAACACCATATATTTT; CDR3aa: CASSTGNTIYF
j_gene: TRBJ2-7; d_gene: NA; v_gene: TRBV7-6; abundance: NA; CDR3nt: TGTGCCAGCAGCTCCAACGTTGGAAGCTCCTACGAGCAGTACTTC; CDR3aa: CASSSNVGSSYEQYF
j_gene: TRBJ1-1; d_gene: NA; v_gene: TRBV12-3/TRBV12-4; abundance: few; CDR3nt: TGTGCCAGCAGTCCCGACGCAGGGACGGGCACTGAAGCTTTCTTT; CDR3aa: CASSPDAGTGTEAFF
j_gene: TRBJ1-3; d_gene: NA; v_gene: TRBV20-1; abundance: NA; CDR3nt: TGCAGTGCTGCCTCCCAGGTAGCCTCTGGAAACACCATATATTTT; CDR3aa: CSAASQVASGNTIYF
j_gene: TRBJ1-2; d_gene: NA; v_gene: TRBV28; abundance: NA; CDR3nt: TGTGCCAGCAGTCGCGCGCCCGGGACCCCGACCGGCTATGGCTACACCTTC; CDR3aa: CASSRAPGTPTGYGYTF
j_gene: TRBJ2-5; d_gene: TRBD1; v_gene: TRBV7-2; abundance: NA; CDR3nt: TGTGCCAGCAGCTTTGGACAGGGTTCAAAGACCCAGTACTTC; CDR3aa: CASSFGQGSKTQYF
j_gene: TRBJ2-7; d_gene: NA; v_gene: TRBV20-1; abundance: once; CDR3nt: TGCAGTGCCGAGCGGACGACCTACGAGCAGTACTTC; CDR3aa: CSAERTTYEQYF
j_gene: TRBJ2-3; d_gene: TRBD2; v_gene: TRBV11-2; abundance: medium-sized; CDR3nt: TGTGCCAGCAGCCGGCGGGACTACACAGATACGCAGTATTTT; CDR3aa: CASSRRDYTDTQYF
j_gene: TRBJ2-1; d_gene: NA; v_gene: TRBV6-4; abundance: NA; CDR3nt: TGTGCCAGCAGTGGCGACGTAAGGGATGAGCAGTTCTTC; CDR3aa: CASSGDVRDEQFF